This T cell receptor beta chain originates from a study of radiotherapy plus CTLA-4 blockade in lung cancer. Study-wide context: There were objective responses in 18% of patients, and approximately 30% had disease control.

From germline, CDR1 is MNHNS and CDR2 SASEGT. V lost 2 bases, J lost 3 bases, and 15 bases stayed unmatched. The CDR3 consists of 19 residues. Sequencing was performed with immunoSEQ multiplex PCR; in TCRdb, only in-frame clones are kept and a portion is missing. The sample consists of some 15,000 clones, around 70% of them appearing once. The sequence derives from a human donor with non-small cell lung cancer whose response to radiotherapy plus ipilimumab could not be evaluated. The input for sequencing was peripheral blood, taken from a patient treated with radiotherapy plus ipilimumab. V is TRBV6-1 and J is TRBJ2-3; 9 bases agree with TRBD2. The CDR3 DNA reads TGTGCCAGCAGTGAATGGGGGATGAGCGGGGGGCAGGGGACAGATACGCAGTATTTT. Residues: CASSEWGMSGGQGTDTQYF.